The subject of this entry is one T cell receptor beta chain. The source of the sample is a study of cytomegalovirus exposure and HLA in healthy donors. Only in-frame clones appear in the TCRdb table, and some are missing; sequencing was by immunoSEQ multiplex PCR. The profile covers some 140,000 clones, with roughly four fifths appearing a single time and roughly 27% taken by the ten largest. V was cut by 1 base and J by 1 base, with 5 bases left in between. The CDR3 extends over 13 amino acids. Per the germline V gene, CDR1 is SGDLS and CDR2 is YYNGEE. This TCR came from a young man in good health and CMV-seropositive. The sample was PBMCs. This chain connects TRBV9 to TRBJ1-2; D call uncertain. CDR3 region: CASSVQDNYGYTF. The CDR3 DNA follows: TGTGCCAGCAGCGTACAGGATAACTATGGCTACACCTTC.